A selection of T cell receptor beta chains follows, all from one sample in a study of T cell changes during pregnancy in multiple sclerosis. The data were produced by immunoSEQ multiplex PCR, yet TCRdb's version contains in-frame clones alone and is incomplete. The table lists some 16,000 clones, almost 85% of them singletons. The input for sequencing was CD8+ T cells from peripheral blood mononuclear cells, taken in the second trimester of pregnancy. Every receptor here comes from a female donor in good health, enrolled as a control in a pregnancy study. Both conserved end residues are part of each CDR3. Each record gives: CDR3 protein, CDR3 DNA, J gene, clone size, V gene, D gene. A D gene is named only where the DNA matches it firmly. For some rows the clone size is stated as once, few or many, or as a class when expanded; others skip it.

cdr3_aa: CASSFFRTGRGGNTEAFF; cdr3_nt: TGTGCCAGCAGCTTCTTCCGAACAGGGCGGGGGGGGAACACTGAAGCTTTCTTT; j_call: TRBJ1-1; clone_size: NA; v_call: TRBV11-2; d_call: NA
cdr3_aa: CASSAGTLRTDTQYF; cdr3_nt: TGTGCCAGCAGCGCCGGGACACTCCGCACAGATACGCAGTATTTT; j_call: TRBJ2-3; clone_size: NA; v_call: TRBV13; d_call: NA
cdr3_aa: CASSLDILGATGETQYF; cdr3_nt: TGTGCCAGCAGCTTAGACATCCTGGGGGCCACGGGAGAGACCCAGTACTTC; j_call: TRBJ2-5; clone_size: NA; v_call: TRBV11-2; d_call: NA
cdr3_aa: CASSDSLYEQYF; cdr3_nt: TGTGCCAGCAGTGACAGTCTCTACGAGCAGTACTTC; j_call: TRBJ2-7; clone_size: NA; v_call: TRBV25-1; d_call: NA
cdr3_aa: CASSLSGGTEAFF; cdr3_nt: TGTGCCAGCAGCTTGTCCGGGGGGACTGAAGCTTTCTTT; j_call: TRBJ1-1; clone_size: few; v_call: TRBV7-9; d_call: NA
cdr3_aa: CASSSTRDRVDQPQHF; cdr3_nt: TGTGCCAGCAGTTCAACCCGGGACAGGGTCGATCAGCCCCAGCATTTT; j_call: TRBJ1-5; clone_size: NA; v_call: TRBV28; d_call: TRBD1
cdr3_aa: CASSDRDGNIQYF; cdr3_nt: TGTGCCAGCAGCGACAGGGATGGGAACATTCAGTACTTC; j_call: TRBJ2-4; clone_size: NA; v_call: TRBV27; d_call: TRBD1
cdr3_aa: CASSLWQGHEQYF; cdr3_nt: TGTGCCAGCAGCTTGTGGCAGGGCCACGAGCAGTACTTC; j_call: TRBJ2-7; clone_size: NA; v_call: TRBV7-6; d_call: NA
cdr3_aa: CASSQDYTGELFF; cdr3_nt: TGTGCCAGCAGCCAAGATTATACCGGGGAGCTGTTTTTT; j_call: TRBJ2-2; clone_size: once; v_call: TRBV4-2; d_call: NA
cdr3_aa: CASSQRTGTGNGYTF; cdr3_nt: TGCGCCAGCAGCCAACGCACCGGGACAGGGAATGGCTACACCTTC; j_call: TRBJ1-2; clone_size: NA; v_call: TRBV4-1; d_call: TRBD1
cdr3_aa: CASSYLDGGKDTEAFF; cdr3_nt: TGTGCCAGCAGTTACCTTGACGGGGGGAAGGACACTGAAGCTTTCTTT; j_call: TRBJ1-1; clone_size: NA; v_call: TRBV6-5; d_call: NA
cdr3_aa: CASSPSNTGELFF; cdr3_nt: TGTGCCAGCAGCCCCTCTAACACCGGGGAGCTGTTTTTT; j_call: TRBJ2-2; clone_size: NA; v_call: TRBV5-5; d_call: NA
cdr3_aa: CASTRSGGSYEQYF; cdr3_nt: TGTGCCAGCACCCGTTCAGGGGGCTCCTACGAGCAGTACTTC; j_call: TRBJ2-7; clone_size: NA; v_call: TRBV28; d_call: TRBD1
cdr3_aa: CASSYSGDQETQYF; cdr3_nt: TGTGCCAGCAGTTACAGCGGGGACCAAGAGACCCAGTACTTC; j_call: TRBJ2-5; clone_size: NA; v_call: TRBV6-6; d_call: TRBD2
cdr3_aa: CASSPGTSVRDEQFF; cdr3_nt: TGTGCCAGCAGTCCCGGGACTAGCGTAAGGGATGAGCAGTTCTTC; j_call: TRBJ2-1; clone_size: NA; v_call: TRBV6-5; d_call: TRBD2
cdr3_aa: CASSSELTGAYEQYF; cdr3_nt: TGTGCCAGCAGCTCCGAACTGACAGGGGCCTACGAGCAGTACTTC; j_call: TRBJ2-7; clone_size: NA; v_call: TRBV5-6; d_call: TRBD1
cdr3_aa: CASSLEGRGYGYTF; cdr3_nt: TGTGCCAGCAGCTTAGAGGGCAGGGGTTATGGCTACACCTTC; j_call: TRBJ1-2; clone_size: once; v_call: TRBV7-8; d_call: NA
cdr3_aa: CASSLVPRGWVEETQYF; cdr3_nt: TGTGCCAGCAGCTTAGTCCCGCGGGGATGGGTGGAAGAGACCCAGTACTTC; j_call: TRBJ2-5; clone_size: NA; v_call: TRBV7-8; d_call: NA
cdr3_aa: CASEDRGLRYEQYF; cdr3_nt: TGTGCCAGCGAAGACAGGGGTCTCCGTTACGAGCAGTACTTC; j_call: TRBJ2-7; clone_size: NA; v_call: TRBV6-1; d_call: TRBD1
cdr3_aa: CASSLAQRFGTGDQETQYF; cdr3_nt: TGTGCCAGCAGCTTAGCGCAGAGGTTTGGGACAGGGGACCAAGAGACCCAGTACTTC; j_call: TRBJ2-5; clone_size: NA; v_call: TRBV7-9; d_call: TRBD1
cdr3_aa: CASSSLEENIQYF; cdr3_nt: TGTGCCAGCAGCTCCCTGGAGGAAAACATTCAGTACTTC; j_call: TRBJ2-4; clone_size: NA; v_call: TRBV11-3; d_call: NA
cdr3_aa: CASSLQGLGNTEAFF; cdr3_nt: TGTGCCAGCAGCCTACAGGGTCTCGGGAACACTGAAGCTTTCTTT; j_call: TRBJ1-1; clone_size: few; v_call: TRBV7-8; d_call: NA
cdr3_aa: CAWCGTLNTEAFF; cdr3_nt: TGTGCCTGGTGTGGGACTCTGAACACTGAAGCTTTCTTT; j_call: TRBJ1-1; clone_size: few; v_call: TRBV30; d_call: NA
cdr3_aa: CASGGAYEQYF; cdr3_nt: TGTGCCAGCGGGGGCGCCTACGAGCAGTACTTC; j_call: TRBJ2-7; clone_size: NA; v_call: TRBV9; d_call: NA
cdr3_aa: CSASSNTEAFF; cdr3_nt: TGCAGTGCTAGCTCTAACACTGAAGCTTTCTTT; j_call: TRBJ1-1; clone_size: NA; v_call: TRBV20-1; d_call: NA
cdr3_aa: CASSLWGTSGGARDTQYF; cdr3_nt: TGTGCCAGCAGTTTATGGGGGACTAGCGGGGGGGCAAGGGATACGCAGTATTTT; j_call: TRBJ2-3; clone_size: NA; v_call: TRBV28; d_call: TRBD2
cdr3_aa: CAWSAGTSGETQYF; cdr3_nt: TGTGCCTGGAGTGCAGGGACATCAGGGGAGACCCAGTACTTC; j_call: TRBJ2-5; clone_size: NA; v_call: TRBV30; d_call: NA
cdr3_aa: CATRISGDSFMDTEAFF; cdr3_nt: TGTGCCACCAGGATAAGCGGGGACTCCTTTATGGACACTGAAGCTTTCTTT; j_call: TRBJ1-1; clone_size: NA; v_call: TRBV15; d_call: NA
cdr3_aa: CASSSGQANSPLHF; cdr3_nt: TGTGCCAGCAGTTCCGGACAGGCTAATTCACCCCTCCACTTT; j_call: TRBJ1-6; clone_size: NA; v_call: TRBV27; d_call: TRBD1
cdr3_aa: CASSGTGGWTEAFF; cdr3_nt: TGTGCCAGTAGTGGGACAGGGGGCTGGACTGAAGCTTTCTTT; j_call: TRBJ1-1; clone_size: few; v_call: TRBV19; d_call: TRBD1
cdr3_aa: CASSQDETDSYNEQFF; cdr3_nt: TGTGCCAGCAGCCAAGATGAGACTGACTCCTACAATGAGCAGTTCTTC; j_call: TRBJ2-1; clone_size: NA; v_call: TRBV14; d_call: NA
cdr3_aa: CASSFQGALEAFF; cdr3_nt: TGTGCCAGCAGCTTTCAGGGGGCTCTCGAAGCTTTCTTT; j_call: TRBJ1-1; clone_size: NA; v_call: TRBV5-4; d_call: TRBD1
cdr3_aa: CASSAEYSNQPQHF; cdr3_nt: TGTGCCAGCAGTGCGGAGTATAGCAATCAGCCCCAGCATTTT; j_call: TRBJ1-5; clone_size: few; v_call: TRBV6-4; d_call: NA
cdr3_aa: CASSPTSGDPGELFF; cdr3_nt: TGTGCCAGCAGTCCGACTAGCGGGGACCCCGGGGAGCTGTTTTTT; j_call: TRBJ2-2; clone_size: NA; v_call: TRBV4-2; d_call: TRBD2
cdr3_aa: CASSVEQGPGSGYTF; cdr3_nt: TGTGCCAGCAGCGTAGAACAGGGGCCGGGGAGTGGCTACACCTTC; j_call: TRBJ1-2; clone_size: NA; v_call: TRBV9; d_call: TRBD1
cdr3_aa: CASSITGSYSNQPQHF; cdr3_nt: TGTGCCAGTAGTATCACGGGGTCCTATAGCAATCAGCCCCAGCATTTT; j_call: TRBJ1-5; clone_size: NA; v_call: TRBV19; d_call: NA
cdr3_aa: CASSGASSPLHF; cdr3_nt: TGTGCCAGTAGTGGGGCGAGTTCACCCCTCCACTTT; j_call: TRBJ1-6; clone_size: few; v_call: TRBV19; d_call: NA
cdr3_aa: CAISPVNSGYEQYF; cdr3_nt: TGTGCCATCAGCCCCGTGAACTCGGGCTACGAGCAGTACTTC; j_call: TRBJ2-7; clone_size: NA; v_call: TRBV10-3; d_call: NA
cdr3_aa: CASSLSPWTGPNYGYTF; cdr3_nt: TGTGCCAGCAGCTTATCCCCTTGGACAGGGCCTAACTATGGCTACACCTTC; j_call: TRBJ1-2; clone_size: once; v_call: TRBV7-2; d_call: TRBD1
cdr3_aa: CASSYTQGTEAFF; cdr3_nt: TGTGCCAGCAGCTATACACAGGGGACTGAAGCTTTCTTT; j_call: TRBJ1-1; clone_size: NA; v_call: TRBV7-2; d_call: TRBD1
cdr3_aa: CASSRAWNTGELFF; cdr3_nt: TGCGCCAGCAGCCGGGCCTGGAACACCGGGGAGCTGTTTTTT; j_call: TRBJ2-2; clone_size: NA; v_call: TRBV4-3; d_call: NA
cdr3_aa: CASSANTGELFF; cdr3_nt: TGTGCCAGCAGCGCAAACACCGGGGAGCTGTTTTTT; j_call: TRBJ2-2; clone_size: NA; v_call: TRBV9; d_call: NA